This TCR beta chain was captured in a study of tumor T cells in aggressive B-cell lymphoma. Clones were sequenced by immunoSEQ multiplex PCR, and TCRdb holds only the in-frame ones, with some missing. The sample shows 9,500 to 13,000 clones, 89% of them seen only once. V lost 5 bases, J lost 2 bases, and 1 base stayed unmatched. The CDR3 loop spans 13 amino acids. CDR1 and CDR2 from the germline V gene are SGHNT and YYREEE (reference sequence). J is TRBJ2-3 and V is TRBV5-4, with 8 bases lining up with TRBD2. Sequencing input: tumor tissue. This sequence was found in an adult with diffuse large B cell lymphoma. CDR3 sequence: CASSSGNTDTQYF. The CDR3 DNA sequence: TGTGCCAGCAGTAGCGGGAACACAGATACGCAGTATTTT.